This TCR beta chain is from a study of control samples from healthy donors and cancer patients. Sequencing used immunoSEQ multiplex PCR; TCRdb keeps in-frame clones, though not all of them. Altogether roughly 94,000 clones are present, approximately 84% being singletons, with the ten largest covering more than 30%. CDR1 SGHTA and CDR2 FQGNSA come from the germline V gene. This CDR3 has 14 amino acids. The J segment lost 9 bases and the V segment lost 1 base, leaving 4 bases of the junction unmatched. The TCR comes from a man between 65 and 85 years old with lung cancer. Source material: PBMCs. V gene TRBV7-2 combines with J gene TRBJ2-1; TRBD2 matches 9 bases. For the CDR3, the DNA is TGTGCCAGCAGCTTAGAAATGACTAGCGGTGAGCAGTTCTTC. Its protein product is CASSLEMTSGEQFF.